This is a list of T cell receptor beta chains from one sample in a study of blood T cells in healthy people across ages. Each CDR3 protein gets one entry after TCRdb re-called the 5' RACE reads with MiXCR. The sample includes about 1,800,000 distinct CDR3 sequences, over 25% of them seen just once. The material sequenced was blood. The receptors originated from a woman in her twenties or thirties in good health. CDR3s leave out the opening cysteine and the closing phenylalanine or tryptophan.

>TRBV28|16
ASSPRTGKVAGANVLT
>TRBV29-1|12
SVALQAGSGEAF
>TRBV3-1|12
ASSRLTGPYEQY
>TRBV6-2/TRBV6-3|13
ASSPGGAGRDTQY
>TRBV29-1|11
SVASGGSNEQF
>TRBV7-8|14
ASSLSRTGSGNTIY
>TRBV29-1|9
SVDPGTEAF
>TRBV6-2/TRBV6-3|10
ASTNGWQPQH
>TRBV2|12
ATWTGTFNTEAF
>TRBV7-2|15
ASSLFGSGGLYNEQF
>TRBV20-1|12
SGRQSSGGETQY
>TRBV6-2/TRBV6-3|15
ANSYSKGLAGVNEQF
>TRBV12-3/TRBV12-4|12
ASRPAGTYFEQF
>TRBV7-3|12
ASSLTPLGDTQY